The 10 T cell receptor beta chains presented below share a single source sample, sequenced in a study of breast tumors, draining lymph nodes, adjacent tissues (dated by TCRdb to the mid-2010s). The library came from multiplex PCR. Sequencing used an Illumina HiSeq 2000. TCRdb trimmed the raw reads at Q25, called clones with MiXCR and kept productive beta chains. Every CDR3 protein is listed once, alongside the most common genes and DNA of its rows. For this sample the table gives roughly 120,000 distinct CDR3 sequences, of which just under 20% were detected only once. Together, the top ten hold roughly 4% of the sample. The lymph node samples were taken from the axillary draining lymph nodes of breast cancer patients. Specimen: axillary lymph node tissue. The receptor set was obtained from a female donor with breast cancer. Some clones in this sample may be carry-over from other donors' samples.

This clonotype has at least ten counts. The chain carries TRBV20-1 and TRBJ2-7; possibly TRBD1 for D (6 bases). The CDR3 is 13 amino acids. Per the germline V gene, CDR1 is DFQATT and CDR2 is SNEGSKA (reference sequence). Deletions cut 5 bases from V and 5 bases from J, with 16 bases between. CDR3 protein: CSAGGRDLHEQYF. CDR3 DNA: TGCAGTGCTGGGGGCAGGGATCTACACGAGCAGTACTTC.

This clonotype was seen at least ten times. The V call is TRBV12-3 or TRBV12-4, the J call TRBJ1-3; D not certain. The CDR3 has 17 residues. The V gene lost 5 bases and the J gene lost 0 bases, with 17 bases spanning the gap. The CDR3 loop reads CASSLRTGDFSGNTIYF. The CDR3 DNA reads as TGTGCCAGCAGTCTCAGAACCGGTGATTTCTCTGGAAACACCATATATTTT.

There are many counts of this clonotype. This chain connects TRBV12-5 to TRBJ1-2; D possibly corresponds to TRBD1 (5 bases). Trimming left V 6 bases short and J 2 bases short, with 13 bases between. Per the germline V gene, CDR1 is LGHNT and CDR2 is FRNRAP. This CDR3 region has 14 residues. Here the CDR3 reads CASGRVGQNYGYTF. CDR3 sequence (DNA): TGTGCTAGTGGCCGGGTGGGGCAGAACTATGGCTACACCTTC.

This clonotype was seen many times. The chain uses TRBV4-1 and TRBJ2-3; the D is unclear. The CDR3 has 13 residues. CDR1 and CDR2 from the germline V gene are MGHRA and YSYEKL. Trimming left V 4 bases short and J 6 bases short, with 11 bases between. DNA of the CDR3: TGCGCCAGCAGCCGCCCCCTAGGGGATACGCAGTATTTT. This sequence encodes CASSRPLGDTQYF.

Points on this clonotype: A much larger clone sits a single nucleotide away, making a read error possible. The chain carries TRBV5-6 and TRBJ1-4; TRBD1 might be the D (5 bases). This CDR3 contains 15 residues. CDR1 and CDR2 (germline): SGHDT, YYEEEE. The CDR3 loop reads CVSSLRGLYNEKLFF. The CDR3 DNA is TGTGTCAGCAGCTTGAGGGGACTCTATAATGAAAAACTGTTTTTT.

This clonotype was detected only once. Here the CDR3 omits its conserved ending phenylalanine or tryptophan, so a read error is the likely source. The rearrangement uses TRBV24-1 and TRBJ2-1; a weak D match, TRBD2 (7 bases). This CDR3 has 19 amino acids. From germline, CDR1 is KGHDR and CDR2 SFDVKD. The CDR3 loop reads CAASDAAGVRGGSYNEQFL. The CDR3 DNA reads as TGTGCCGCCAGTGATGCGGCGGGGGTTCGAGGGGGCTCCTACAATGAGCAGTTCTTG.

This clonotype was detected many times. The V call is TRBV13, the J call TRBJ2-7; 8 nucleotides align to TRBD1. The CDR3 contains 16 residues. V trimming: 6 bases; J trimming: 1 base; junction bases outside the gene matches: 11. Germline-derived CDR1 and CDR2 are PRHDT and FYEKMQ (reference sequence). Here the CDR3 reads CASRFRTGRRSYEQYF. CDR3 nucleotide sequence: TGTGCCAGCAGATTCAGGACAGGGCGACGTTCCTACGAGCAGTACTTC.

The sample holds many counts of this clonotype. J is TRBJ1-4 and V is TRBV7-9; 7 nucleotides align to TRBD1. The length of the CDR3 is 15 residues. V was pared by 5 bases and J by 11 bases, with 14 bases of the junction left unmatched. Germline V gene lookup returns CDR1 SEHNR and CDR2 FQNEAQ (reference sequence). CDR3 sequence: CASSPTGESSLKLFF. DNA of the CDR3: TGTGCCAGCAGCCCAACAGGGGAATCTTCTCTGAAACTGTTTTTT.

This clonotype was detected ten times or more. The V call is TRBV9, the J call TRBJ2-1; possible D gene TRBD1, 6 bases. V lost 3 bases and J 1 base, leaving 11 bases between the germline ends. From germline, CDR1 is SGDLS and CDR2 YYNGEE. The CDR3 consists of 15 residues. CDR3 nucleotides: TGTGCCAGCAGCGGTCCGGGACAATCCTACAATGAGCAGTTCTTC. Translated, it gives CASSGPGQSYNEQFF.

This clonotype was counted at least ten times. This chain links TRBV2 with TRBJ2-7; TRBD2 matches 10 bases. Unmatched junction bases numbered 8, after V lost 4 bases and J lost 2 bases. The CDR3 extends over 16 amino acids. Looked up from germline, CDR1 is SNHLY and CDR2 is FYNNEI. CDR3 loop: CASSVLAGELTYEQYF. The CDR3 DNA follows: TGTGCCAGCAGTGTTCTAGCGGGAGAGCTGACCTACGAGCAGTACTTC.